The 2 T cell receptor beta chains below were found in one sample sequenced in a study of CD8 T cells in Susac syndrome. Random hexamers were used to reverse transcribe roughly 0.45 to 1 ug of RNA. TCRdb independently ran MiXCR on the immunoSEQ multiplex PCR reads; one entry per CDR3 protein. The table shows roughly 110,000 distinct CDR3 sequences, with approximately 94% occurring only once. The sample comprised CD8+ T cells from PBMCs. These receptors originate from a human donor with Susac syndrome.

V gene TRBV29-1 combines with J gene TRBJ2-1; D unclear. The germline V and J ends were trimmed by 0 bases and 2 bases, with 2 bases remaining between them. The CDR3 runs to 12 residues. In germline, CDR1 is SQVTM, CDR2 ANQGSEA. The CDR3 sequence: CSVEETYNEQFF. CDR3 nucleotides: TGCAGCGTTGAAGAGACCTACAATGAGCAGTTCTTC.

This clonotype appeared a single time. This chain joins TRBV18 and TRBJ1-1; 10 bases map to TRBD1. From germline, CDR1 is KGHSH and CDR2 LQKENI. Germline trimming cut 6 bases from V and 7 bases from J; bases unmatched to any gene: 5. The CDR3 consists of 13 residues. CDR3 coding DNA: TGTGCCAGCTCCGCGGACAGGGGGATTGAAGCTTTCTTT. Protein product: CASSADRGIEAFF.